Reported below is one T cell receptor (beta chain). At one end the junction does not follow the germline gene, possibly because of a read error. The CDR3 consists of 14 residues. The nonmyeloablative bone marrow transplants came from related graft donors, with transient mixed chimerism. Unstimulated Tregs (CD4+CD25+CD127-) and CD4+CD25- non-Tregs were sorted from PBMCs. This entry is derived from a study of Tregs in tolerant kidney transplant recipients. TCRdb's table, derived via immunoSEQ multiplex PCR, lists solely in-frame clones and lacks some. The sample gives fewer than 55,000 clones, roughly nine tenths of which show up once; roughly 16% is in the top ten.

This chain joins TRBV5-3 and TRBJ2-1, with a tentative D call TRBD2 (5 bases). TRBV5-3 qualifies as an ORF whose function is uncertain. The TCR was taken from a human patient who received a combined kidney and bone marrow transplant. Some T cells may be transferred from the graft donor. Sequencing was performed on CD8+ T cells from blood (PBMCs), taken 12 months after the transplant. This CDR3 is CASSLDLAYNEQFF. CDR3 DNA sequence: TGTGCCAGCAGCTTGGACTTAGCCTACAATGAGCAGTTCTTC.